This T cell receptor (beta chain) was sequenced in a study of T cells in Graves' hyperthyroidism and ophthalmopathy. TCR beta CDR3 sequences were amplified from RNA transcripts. The HTBI primer set served for first-round RT-PCR of the TCR CDR3. TCRdb analysed the multiplex PCR reads with MiXCR anew, one entry per CDR3 protein. The table shows about 600,000 distinct CDR3 sequences, with over 12% occurring only once. As to this clonotype: A read error may account for a junction end that differs from germline.

Germline CDR1 and CDR2: SQVTM and ANQGSEA. The CDR3 totals 11 residues. This TCR was recovered from a woman between 18 and 30 years old with Graves' ophthalmopathy. The sample taken for sequencing was blood. The genes are TRBV29-1 and TRBJ2-3, with D unresolved. CDR3 coding DNA: TGCAGCGTGGAAGGTGCAGATACGCAGTATTTT. It yields the protein CSVEGADTQYF.